One sample yielded the 17 T cell receptor beta chains listed below, sequenced in a study of cytomegalovirus exposure and HLA in healthy donors. Repertoires were generated with immunoSEQ multiplex PCR, while TCRdb's copy carries only in-frame clones and drops some. The data show 100,000 to 120,000 clones, under 85% seen once. The specimen sequenced was PBMCs. The receptors stem from a woman younger than 30 in good health and CMV-seronegative.

The chain uses TRBV4-1 and TRBJ1-1; 7 bases fit TRBD1. V gave up 4 bases and J gave up 4 bases; unmatched junction bases: 6. This CDR3 spans 14 amino acids. Looked up from germline, CDR1 is MGHRA and CDR2 is YSYEKL. The CDR3 reads CASSPRQGSTEAFF. CDR3 bases: TGCGCCAGCAGCCCCCGACAGGGTAGCACTGAAGCTTTCTTT.

J is TRBJ1-1 and V is TRBV9; 7 bases match TRBD1. Germline V gives CDR1 SGDLS, CDR2 YYNGEE. V shed 4 bases and J 4 bases; nucleotides not matched to a gene: 4. This CDR3 has 13 residues. CDR3 sequence (DNA): TGTGCCAGCAGCTCGGGACAGAGCACTGAAGCTTTCTTT. It specifies CASSSGQSTEAFF.

CDR3 nucleotides: TGTGCCAGCAGTCGTTTCACAGATACGCAGTATTTT. Translation: CASSRFTDTQYF. V gene TRBV27 combines with J gene TRBJ2-3, with D unresolved. The CDR3 contains 12 residues. The V and J ends lost 5 bases and 2 bases respectively, with 5 bases between them. The germline V gene has CDR1 MNHEY and CDR2 SMNVEV (reference sequence).

The chain recombines TRBV28 with TRBJ1-5; D gene uncertain. This CDR3 is built from 14 residues. CDR1 is MDHEN and CDR2 is SYDVKM in the germline V gene. V shed 2 bases and J shed 0 bases, with 5 bases lying between them. CDR3 amino acids: CASSLIDSNQPQHF. The CDR3 coding sequence is TGTGCCAGCAGTTTAATAGATAGCAATCAGCCCCAGCATTTT.

This chain links TRBV6-1 with TRBJ1-6; D gene ambiguous. CDR1 is MNHNS, CDR2 SASEGT, per germline. Trimming removed 0 bases from V and 7 bases from J, with 13 bases in between. This CDR3 spans 16 amino acids. Written as DNA, the CDR3 is TGTGCCAGCAGTGAAGCGTCAGGTTTCGGAAATTCACCCCTCCACTTT. This sequence encodes CASSEASGFGNSPLHF.

The J gene is TRBJ1-4, the V gene TRBV9; D is unresolved. Germline CDR1 reads SGDLS; CDR2 reads YYNGEE. Trimming removed 0 bases at V and 8 bases at J, with 11 bases between. The CDR3 runs 14 residues. CDR3 in amino acids: CASSVDGGNEKLFF. Written as DNA, the CDR3 is TGTGCCAGCAGCGTAGATGGAGGAAACGAAAAACTGTTTTTT.

This chain joins TRBV6-1 and TRBJ2-7; D remains ambiguous. Germline lookup yields CDR1 MNHNS and CDR2 SASEGT. The CDR3 is 15 residues long. V lost 2 bases and J 0 bases, leaving 11 bases between the germline ends. The CDR3 loop is CASSELGVSSYEQYF. The CDR3 DNA reads as TGTGCCAGCAGTGAACTGGGCGTTTCCTCCTACGAGCAGTACTTC.

This CDR3 is CATSRDFLGISGYTF. In nucleotides, the CDR3 is TGTGCCACCAGCAGAGATTTTCTCGGGATATCTGGCTACACCTTC. This chain links TRBV15 with TRBJ1-2; D uncertain. Trimming removed 0 bases from V and 7 bases from J, with 15 bases in between. Germline values: CDR1 LNHNV, CDR2 YYDKDF (reference sequence). This CDR3 contains 15 residues.

This clone was counted only a few times. This rearrangement joins TRBV28 to TRBJ1-1; TRBD1 matches at 8 bases. The CDR3 has 16 amino acids. The V segment lost 6 bases and the J segment 4 bases; nucleotides outside the gene matches: 13. Germline V CDR1 and CDR2: MDHEN, SYDVKM. The CDR3 DNA reads as TGTGCCAGCAGCTTGGACAGGGTGAATAAGGGCACTGAAGCTTTCTTT. Amino acids: CASSLDRVNKGTEAFF.

The V gene is TRBV28, the J gene TRBJ1-2; 9 bases agree with TRBD1. The CDR3 loop spans 14 amino acids. The germline V gene has CDR1 MDHEN and CDR2 SYDVKM. Losses at the gene ends were 5 bases for V and 12 bases for J; bases not matched to a gene: 13. DNA of the CDR3: TGTGCCAGCAGTACAGGGGGCACTCCAATTTACCACACCTTC. This codes for CASSTGGTPIYHTF.

The chain employs TRBV5-5 and TRBJ2-3; a possible D gene is TRBD1 (6 bases). CDR1 is SGHKS, CDR2 YYEKEE, per germline (reference sequence). The length of the CDR3 is 15 residues. Trimming took 4 bases from V and 3 from J, leaving 15 bases between them. The DNA of the CDR3 is TGTGCCAGCAGCGAAAGGGGACACCCGACAGATACGCAGTATTTT. It translates to CASSERGHPTDTQYF.

This clone was picked up one time. The chain employs TRBV27 and TRBJ2-3; tentative D call: TRBD1 (6 bases). This CDR3 is 12 amino acids long. V was pared by 4 bases and J by 11 bases, with 13 bases between. Germline V CDR1 and CDR2: MNHEY, SMNVEV (reference sequence). CDR3 loop: CASSSGARRQYF. The CDR3 nucleotides are TGTGCCAGCAGTTCAGGGGCGCGGAGGCAGTATTTT.

The V and J genes are TRBV5-6 and TRBJ1-4; a weak D match, TRBD1 (6 bases). Germline values: CDR1 SGHDT, CDR2 YYEEEE. With 6 bases removed from V and 2 bases from J, the gap between germline ends came to 14 bases. This CDR3 region has 15 residues. In DNA form, the CDR3 reads TGTGCCAGCAATACCTACAGGGAGACTAATGAAAAACTGTTTTTT. Protein product: CASNTYRETNEKLFF.

The chain combines TRBV28 with TRBJ1-1, with unresolved D. The ends were cut back, 3 bases at V and 3 bases at J, with 14 bases in the middle. This CDR3 has 15 amino acids. The germline V gene has CDR1 MDHEN and CDR2 SYDVKM. Here the CDR3 DNA reads TGTGCCAGCAGTTTTGATTGGCGTGCGGACACTGAAGCTTTCTTT. Protein: CASSFDWRADTEAFF. The full variable domain, its missing parts supplied by reference TRBV28 and TRBJ1-1, is DVKVTQSSRYLVKRTGEKVFLECVQDMDHENMFWYRQDPGLGLRLIYFSYDVKMKEKGDIPEGYSVSREKKERFSLILESASTNQTSMYLCASSFDWRADTEAFFGQGTRLTVV.

The chain couples TRBV7-2 to TRBJ2-5, with 10 bases fitting TRBD2. Germline CDR1 is SGHTA and CDR2 is FQGNSA. The length of the CDR3 is 16 residues. The trim removed 5 bases at V and 4 bases at J, leaving 10 bases unmatched. Here the CDR3 reads CASSPYSGGRRETQYF. The CDR3, as DNA: TGTGCCAGCAGCCCCTATAGCGGGGGGCGACGAGAGACCCAGTACTTC. Together with reference TRBV7-2 and TRBJ2-5, the CDR3 gives the full variable domain: GAGVSQSPSNKVTEKGKDVELRCDPISGHTALYWYRQSLGQGLEFLIYFQGNSAPDKSGLPSDRFSAERTGGSVSTLTIQRTQQEDSAVYLCASSPYSGGRRETQYFGPGTRLLVL.

A single count supports this clone. The chain uses TRBV5-1 and TRBJ2-3, with 7 bases fitting TRBD2. The CDR3 runs to 15 residues. The V segment lost 4 bases and the J segment 3 bases; nucleotides outside the gene matches: 8. Germline V gives CDR1 SGHRS, CDR2 YFSETQ. CDR3 nucleotides: TGCGCCAGCAGCCCAGCGGGGATTACGACAGATACGCAGTATTTT. Protein sequence: CASSPAGITTDTQYF. Full variable domain (rest looked up from reference TRBV5-1 and TRBJ2-3): KAGVTQTPRYLIKTRGQQVTLSCSPISGHRSVSWYQQTPGQGLQFLFEYFSETQRNKGNFPGRFSGRQFSNSRSEMNVSTLELGDSALYLCASSPAGITTDTQYFGPGTRLTVL.

V is TRBV27 and J is TRBJ2-3; D gene ambiguous. Trimming removed 1 base at V and 0 bases at J, with 14 bases between. Germline-derived CDR1 and CDR2 are MNHEY and SMNVEV (reference sequence). CDR3 size: 17 residues. The CDR3 is CASSLYPADSSTDTQYF. The CDR3, as DNA: TGTGCCAGCAGTTTATACCCGGCGGATTCTAGCACAGATACGCAGTATTTT.